The rows below give T cell receptor beta chains drawn from one sample of a study of blood T cell repertoires in COVID-19. The assay was immunoSEQ multiplex PCR, and TCRdb's table has in-frame clones only and misses some. Of 150,000 or so clones in the sample, approximately 87% were seen once. Sequencing was carried out using peripheral blood. The origin of the receptors is an older woman with acute or convalescent COVID-19. Each CDR3 is given with its conserved first and last residue. D genes are given only for firm matches. Size is omitted from some rows. Given values are once, few, many or a class for expanded clones.

TRBJ2-7 - TRBD1 TRBV28 CASSVRGLEQYF TGTGCCAGCAGTGTCAGGGGGCTTGAGCAGTACTTC
TRBJ2-1 - TRBD2 TRBV7-2 CASSSPGGEGRHEQFF TGTGCCAGCAGCTCCCCGGGGGGGGAGGGCCGCCATGAGCAGTTCTTC
TRBJ2-3 - - TRBV5-5 CASSLITGSDTQYF TGTGCCAGCAGCTTGATCACAGGGTCAGATACGCAGTATTTT
TRBJ2-1 once - TRBV4-1 CASSQGGLPYNEQFF TGCGCCAGCAGCCAGGGGGGGCTCCCCTACAATGAGCAGTTCTTC
TRBJ2-3 once - TRBV3-1/TRBV3-2 CASSQVWTSTDTQYF TGTGCCAGCAGCCAAGTATGGACTAGCACAGATACGCAGTATTTT
TRBJ2-2 few TRBD1 TRBV18 CASSLQGVKNTGELFF TGTGCCAGCTCACTTCAGGGGGTGAAGAACACCGGGGAGCTGTTTTTT
TRBJ1-5 few TRBD1 TRBV27 CATRQGGQPQHF TGTGCCACCCGACAGGGGGGTCAGCCCCAGCATTTT
TRBJ2-7 - - TRBV3-1/TRBV3-2 CATGDRGYVGSYEQYF TGTGCCACCGGTGATCGGGGGTACGTCGGGTCTTACGAGCAGTACTTC
TRBJ1-2 - - TRBV2 CASSELSVYGYTF TGTGCCAGCAGTGAACTTTCGGTCTATGGCTACACCTTC
TRBJ2-4 - TRBD2 TRBV30 CASQGRGTKNIQYF TGTGCCAGCCAAGGGCGGGGGACTAAAAACATTCAGTACTTC
TRBJ2-1 - TRBD1 TRBV18 CASSPWVSSRGQSYNEQFF TGTGCCAGCTCACCGTGGGTATCCAGCAGGGGGCAGTCCTACAATGAGCAGTTCTTC
TRBJ2-5 - - TRBV24-1 CATSEFGRAGGETQYF TGTGCCACCAGTGAATTTGGTCGGGCGGGCGGGGAGACCCAGTACTTC
TRBJ1-4 - TRBD1 TRBV3-1/TRBV3-2 CASSQERPGTGFEKLFF TGTGCCAGCAGCCAAGAGAGGCCCGGGACAGGGTTTGAAAAACTGTTTTTT
TRBJ2-3 - - TRBV7-3 CASSEPSSDTQYF TGTGCCAGCAGCGAACCTAGCTCAGATACGCAGTATTTT
TRBJ2-1 - - TRBV14 CASSHPAGGPNEQFF TGTGCCAGCAGCCATCCAGCGGGCGGCCCCAATGAGCAGTTCTTC
TRBJ2-1 - TRBD2 TRBV7-3 CASSPGLAANEQFF TGTGCCAGCAGCCCCGGACTAGCGGCCAATGAGCAGTTCTTC
TRBJ2-1 - TRBD1 TRBV6-5 CASGQGSNEQFF TGTGCCAGCGGACAGGGTAGCAATGAGCAGTTCTTC
TRBJ1-5 - TRBD1 TRBV10-3 CAISEFQGAVGNQPQHF TGTGCCATCAGTGAGTTCCAGGGGGCGGTGGGCAATCAGCCCCAGCATTTT
TRBJ2-7 - - TRBV27 CASSGEDFPYEQYF TGTGCCAGCAGTGGAGAGGATTTTCCCTACGAGCAGTACTTC
TRBJ2-7 - TRBD2 TRBV7-9 CASSPSGGSYEQYF TGTGCCAGCAGCCCTAGCGGGGGGTCTTACGAGCAGTACTTC
TRBJ1-1 - - TRBV24-1 CATSDWGTNEAFF TGTGCCACCAGTGATTGGGGGACAAATGAAGCTTTCTTT
TRBJ2-7 - - TRBV3-1/TRBV3-2 CASSQAFSGEQYF TGTGCCAGCAGCCAAGCCTTCTCGGGCGAGCAGTACTTC
TRBJ1-2 - - TRBV4-3 CASSPAGRDGYTF TGCGCCAGCAGCCCCGCGGGGCGCGATGGCTACACCTTC
TRBJ2-4 - TRBD2 TRBV5-1 CASSLSASGANIQYF TGCGCCAGCAGCTTATCCGCTAGCGGGGCAAACATTCAGTACTTC
TRBJ2-5 - TRBD2 TRBV20-1 CSASKEWEGREETQYF TGCAGTGCTAGTAAAGAATGGGAGGGCCGGGAAGAGACCCAGTACTTC
TRBJ2-2 - TRBD1 TRBV7-2 CASSRDSTTGELFF TGTGCCAGCAGCCGGGACAGCACCACCGGGGAGCTGTTTTTT
TRBJ1-5 - TRBD1 TRBV7-9 CVSSPGGSGNQPQHF TGTGTCAGCAGCCCAGGGGGCAGCGGCAATCAGCCCCAGCATTTT
TRBJ2-7 - - TRBV6-1 CASSDDVRPGGEQYF TGTGCCAGCAGTGACGATGTACGGCCAGGCGGGGAGCAGTACTTC